These 12 T cell receptor beta chains came from one sample sequenced in a study of cytomegalovirus exposure and HLA in healthy donors. This PCR relied on a set of 60 Vbeta primers and 13 Jbeta primers. Libraries were prepared by immunoSEQ multiplex PCR; TCRdb keeps only in-frame clonotypes and omits some of them. Altogether about 240,000 clones are present, about 80% being singletons, with the ten largest covering approximately 5.3%. The sequenced material came from PBMCs. These receptors were taken from a woman aged 40 to 49 in good health and CMV-seropositive.

This clone was seen just once. This specimen includes other DNA sequences encoding the same CDR3. V usage is TRBV19 and J usage is TRBJ1-2; the D gene is possibly TRBD1 (5 bases). Germline CDR1 LNHDA, CDR2 SQIVND (reference sequence). The CDR3 has 13 amino acids. V shed 3 bases and J shed 4 bases, with 9 bases lying between them. CDR3 loop: CASSIGGSYGYTF. The DNA of the CDR3 is TGTGCCAGTAGTATCGGGGGATCCTATGGCTACACCTTC.

The chain recombines TRBV4-3 with TRBJ2-3; 8 bases match TRBD1. J lost 0 bases, V lost 4 bases, and 12 bases had no gene match. CDR1 is LGHNA, CDR2 YSLEER, per germline. CDR3 length: 18 residues. CDR3 sequence (DNA): TGCGCCAGCAGCCGGCAGTACAGGGGGACTTCTAGCACAGATACGCAGTATTTT. Its translation: CASSRQYRGTSSTDTQYF.

The genes are TRBV11-2 and TRBJ2-7; the D is unclear. The CDR3 has 15 amino acids. The ends were cut back, 0 bases at V and 3 bases at J, with 12 bases in the middle. Germline V gene data show CDR1 as SGHAT and CDR2 as FQNNGV. CDR3: CASSLEVVYSYEQYF. CDR3 nucleotides: TGTGCCAGCAGCTTAGAGGTTGTATACAGCTACGAGCAGTACTTC.

The chain carries TRBV7-2 and TRBJ1-2, with a weak D call TRBD1 (5 bases). The CDR3 sequence is 13 residues long. Germline V gene data show CDR1 as SGHTA and CDR2 as FQGNSA. The V end lost 3 bases, the J end lost 2 bases, and 7 bases lay between the germline ends. In DNA form, the CDR3 reads TGTGCCAGCAGCTTCGACAGCAACTATGGCTACACCTTC. This sequence encodes CASSFDSNYGYTF.

This chain joins TRBV19 and TRBJ2-7, with D perhaps matching TRBD2 (5 bases). V was clipped by 1 base and J by 3 bases, with 10 bases between them. The CDR3 is 14 amino acids. Germline CDR1 LNHDA, CDR2 SQIVND (reference sequence). The CDR3 protein is CASSIGPDYYEQYF. CDR3 bases: TGTGCCAGTAGTATAGGCCCAGACTACTACGAGCAGTACTTC.

This clone occurred once. The chain combines TRBV28 with TRBJ1-2; possibly TRBD1 for D (6 bases). The CDR3 length is 15 residues. Germline V gene data show CDR1 as MDHEN and CDR2 as SYDVKM. The V end lost 3 bases, the J end lost 4 bases, and 15 bases lay between the germline ends. In DNA, the CDR3 is TGTGCCAGCAGTTTCAGGTGGGGGCGCGGCTATGGCTACACCTTC. It yields the protein CASSFRWGRGYGYTF.

V is TRBV27 and J is TRBJ1-2; no reliable D call. Trimming took off 4 bases at V and 4 bases at J, with 7 bases between the two ends. CDR3 length: 12 amino acids. CDR1 MNHEY and CDR2 SMNVEV come from the germline V gene (reference sequence). The CDR3 region is CASSSGLYGYTF. The CDR3, as DNA: TGTGCCAGCAGTTCCGGACTCTATGGCTACACCTTC.

This clone has more than one count but fewer than ten. The V call is TRBV6-5, the J call TRBJ2-5, with 9 nucleotides matching TRBD2. Judging by the DNA end, TRBJ2-7 fits better; the J call may be wrong. The V gene's germline CDR1 is MNHEY and CDR2 SVGAGI. The CDR3 covers 15 residues. Written as DNA, the CDR3 is TGTGCCAGCAGCGGTAGCGGGAGTTCCCTCTACGAGCAGTACTTC. Translated: CASSGSGSSLYEQYF.

CDR3 in amino acids: CAITQGQGPTDTQYF. The CDR3 region has the DNA TGTGCCATCACCCAGGGACAGGGACCCACAGATACGCAGTATTTT. The V call is TRBV10-3, the J call TRBJ2-3; 9 positions match TRBD1. The CDR3 sequence is 15 residues long. The J segment lost 2 bases and the V segment lost 7 bases, leaving 7 bases of the junction unmatched. Per germline, CDR1 ENHRY and CDR2 SYGVKD.

This clone is a singleton in its sample. At one end, the junction sequence differs from germline, possibly due to a read error. The J gene is TRBJ2-7, the V gene TRBV6-5; 10 nucleotides align to TRBD1. This CDR3 is 15 amino acids long. Germline values: CDR1 MNHEY, CDR2 SVGAGI. The CDR3 region is CASSYSTGGSYEQCF. CDR3 DNA: TGTGCCAGCAGTTACTCGACAGGGGGCTCCTACGAGCAGTGCTTC.

The rearrangement links TRBV5-5 to TRBJ1-4, with 9 bases aligning to TRBD1. The germline V gene has CDR1 SGHKS and CDR2 YYEKEE (reference sequence). V shed 4 bases, J shed 8 bases, and the junction held 6 bases outside the gene matches. The CDR3 totals 14 residues. CDR3 nucleotides: TGTGCCAGCAGCACCGGGACAGGGAGGGAAAAACTGTTTTTT. Encoded protein: CASSTGTGREKLFF.

Only one count was recorded for this clone. The rearrangement uses TRBV7-2 and TRBJ2-3; D perhaps matches TRBD2 (5 bases). The ends were cut back, 6 bases at V and 2 bases at J, with 9 bases in the middle. The CDR3 covers 13 residues. Germline CDR1 and CDR2: SGHTA and FQGNSA. As DNA, the CDR3 is TGTGCCAGCAGTCCGGGGTCCACAGATACGCAGTATTTT. Amino acid sequence: CASSPGSTDTQYF.